This TCR beta chain emerged from a study of cytomegalovirus exposure and HLA in healthy donors. A multiplex PCR was run with 60 Vbeta primers and 13 Jbeta primers. The data were produced by immunoSEQ multiplex PCR, yet TCRdb's version contains in-frame clones alone and is incomplete. This table has about 140,000 clones, about 74% appearing once. The TCR sequence derives from a man aged 35 to 55 in good health and CMV-seronegative. The sequencing input was PBMCs.

The CDR3 DNA follows: TGCAGCGTTGAAATAGACGGGACCTACGAGCAGTACTTC. The encoded protein is CSVEIDGTYEQYF. The chain joins TRBV29-1 to TRBJ2-7, with D possibly TRBD2 on 5 matching bases. The CDR3 consists of 13 residues. Looked up from germline, CDR1 is SQVTM and CDR2 is ANQGSEA. Trimming removed 2 bases at V and 2 bases at J, with 10 bases between.